This TCR beta chain was captured by sequencing in a study of OX40 agonist ivuxolimab in advanced cancers. Study background: An anti-OX40 (CD134) antibody with agonistic activity, ivuxolimab, was administered to patients. The study, taken as a whole, reports: Researchers did not establish what antigens the expanded peripheral T cells target. Some of the lowest clonal expansion was seen in partial responders at 0.1-3.0 mg/kg.

About this clone: Antigen unknown.

The table came from immunoSEQ multiplex PCR; TCRdb's copy has only in-frame clones and leaves some out. The table has 85,000 to 100,000 clones, approximately 93% seen once; the top ten hold around 0.3%. The sequencing here drew on CD4+ or CD8+ T cells sorted from blood, taken in a trial of the OX40 agonist ivuxolimab. The sequence came from an adult with an advanced solid tumor such as melanoma, head and neck, liver or kidney cancer.

CDR3 in DNA: TGTGCCAGCAGCTTAACTAGCGGGGGGTACCAAGAGACCCAGTACTTC. Its protein product is CASSLTSGGYQETQYF. The V gene is TRBV5-4, the J gene TRBJ2-5, with TRBD2 matching over 12 bases. V dropped 2 bases and J dropped 0; count of bases not matched to a gene: 2. CDR1 and CDR2 (germline): SGHNT, YYREEE (reference sequence). CDR3 size: 16 residues.